Listed below are T cell receptor beta chains from one sample, sequenced in a study of blood T cell repertoires in COVID-19. This table comes from immunoSEQ multiplex PCR, and its TCRdb copy is limited to in-frame clones, with some not included. The data hold hundreds of thousands of clones, with around 90% observed a single time. Material for sequencing was peripheral blood. These receptors all come from a young woman with acute or convalescent COVID-19. CDR3s include the opening cysteine and the closing phenylalanine or tryptophan. Fields, in order: J gene, clone size, D gene, V gene, CDR3 protein, CDR3 DNA. D genes are given only for firm matches. Rows may omit the clone size; those that give it use once, few, many or a size class.

>TRBJ1-2|.|.|TRBV30
CAWSRGNGYTF
TGTGCCTGGAGTAGGGGGAATGGCTACACCTTC
>TRBJ1-3|.|.|TRBV7-2
CASSLLGDTIYF
TGTGCCAGCAGCTTACTCGGGGACACCATATATTTT
>TRBJ1-1|.|TRBD1|TRBV3-1/TRBV3-2
CASSQQGAMGTEAFF
TGTGCCAGCAGCCAACAGGGGGCGATGGGGACTGAAGCTTTCTTT
>TRBJ2-1|.|TRBD1|TRBV9
CASGSTGSSYNEQFF
TGTGCCAGCGGATCGACAGGGAGCTCCTACAATGAGCAGTTCTTC
>TRBJ1-1|.|.|TRBV9
CASSVAGEVGAEAFF
TGTGCCAGCAGCGTAGCGGGGGAGGTCGGGGCTGAAGCTTTCTTT
>TRBJ2-3|.|TRBD1|TRBV2
CASKSRTGGRDTQYF
TGTGCCAGCAAGTCGAGGACAGGGGGCAGAGATACGCAGTATTTT
>TRBJ1-2|once|.|TRBV27
CASSPGGLYGYTF
TGTGCCAGCAGCCCCGGAGGGCTTTATGGCTACACCTTC
>TRBJ1-4|.|.|TRBV24-1
CATSDGTSNEKLFF
TGTGCCACCAGTGACGGGACTTCGAATGAAAAACTGTTTTTT
>TRBJ2-3|.|.|TRBV7-2
CASSFDGADTQYF
TGTGCCAGCAGCTTTGACGGGGCAGATACGCAGTATTTT
>TRBJ2-1|.|TRBD2|TRBV25-1
CASSDRTSGGQFF
TGTGCCAGCAGTGATCGGACTAGCGGGGGGCAGTTCTTC
>TRBJ2-3|.|TRBD2|TRBV2
CASSPYSLAGRRSTDTQYF
TGTGCCAGCAGTCCCTACTCACTAGCGGGGCGGAGAAGTACAGATACGCAGTATTTT
>TRBJ1-2|.|TRBD1|TRBV14
CASSLTGTANGYTF
TGTGCCAGCAGCCTGACCGGGACAGCAAATGGCTACACCTTC
>TRBJ1-5|few|TRBD1|TRBV6-5
CASSFRTGMQPQHF
TGTGCCAGCAGTTTCAGGACAGGGATGCAGCCCCAGCATTTT
>TRBJ1-2|.|.|TRBV3-1/TRBV3-2
CASSLGESYGYTF
TGTGCCAGCAGCCTCGGGGAATCCTATGGCTACACCTTC
>TRBJ1-1|.|.|TRBV21-1
CASSKEGQGPTEAFF
TGTGCCAGCAGCAAAGAGGGACAGGGGCCCACTGAAGCTTTCTTT
>TRBJ2-1|.|TRBD2|TRBV3-1/TRBV3-2
CASSQGTSGNEQFF
TGTGCCAGCAGCCAAGGGACTAGCGGGAATGAGCAGTTCTTC
>TRBJ2-3|.|TRBD2|TRBV10-3
CAISEGTSGGIDTQYF
TGTGCCATCAGTGAGGGGACTAGCGGGGGAATAGATACGCAGTATTTT
>TRBJ1-2|few|.|TRBV9
CASSERQETYGYTF
TGTGCCAGCAGCGAACGACAGGAAACTTATGGCTACACCTTC
>TRBJ1-1|.|.|TRBV9
CASSGPGQLNTEAFF
TGTGCCAGCAGCGGACCGGGACAACTGAACACTGAAGCTTTCTTT
>TRBJ2-2|.|.|TRBV7-3
CASSLGRTGELFF
TGTGCCAGCAGCTTAGGGAGGACCGGGGAGCTGTTTTTT
>TRBJ2-7|.|.|TRBV28
CASSLSGIVNEQYF
TGTGCCAGCAGTTTATCGGGGATCGTTAACGAGCAGTACTTC
>TRBJ1-5|.|.|TRBV27
CASSPPGKGNQPQHF
TGTGCCAGCAGCCCTCCAGGGAAGGGCAATCAGCCCCAGCATTTT
>TRBJ1-1|.|.|TRBV5-6
CASSLDYTEAFF
TGTGCCAGCAGCCTCGACTACACTGAAGCTTTCTTT
>TRBJ2-7|.|TRBD2|TRBV27
CASSTTSGGEQYF
TGTGCCAGCAGTACGACTAGCGGGGGCGAGCAGTACTTC
>TRBJ1-2|once|.|TRBV6-2/TRBV6-3
CASSRNLGRTVYSNYGYTF
TGTGCCAGCAGCCGTAATTTGGGCCGGACAGTGTATTCTAACTATGGCTACACCTTC
>TRBJ2-7|.|TRBD2|TRBV6-6
CASRMGGNYEQYF
TGTGCCAGCAGAATGGGGGGGAACTACGAGCAGTACTTC
>TRBJ2-7|once|.|TRBV6-5
CASSYSRRGWYEQYF
TGTGCCAGCAGTTACTCGAGGAGGGGATGGTACGAGCAGTACTTC
>TRBJ2-3|once|.|TRBV29-1
CSLTLGPDTQYF
TGCAGCTTAACTCTGGGGCCAGATACGCAGTATTTT
>TRBJ2-4|.|.|TRBV7-6
CASSLAAGFENIQYF
TGTGCCAGCAGCTTAGCGGCCGGGTTCGAAAACATTCAGTACTTC
>TRBJ2-7|.|TRBD2|TRBV6-5
CASSYFAGGYEQYF
TGTGCCAGCAGTTACTTTGCGGGGGGTTACGAGCAGTACTTC
>TRBJ1-5|.|.|TRBV28
CASSHNQPQHF
TGTGCCAGCAGCCACAATCAGCCCCAGCATTTT
>TRBJ2-4|.|TRBD2|TRBV2
CATSGGPLAKNIQYF
TGTGCAACTAGCGGGGGCCCCCTAGCCAAAAACATTCAGTACTTC
>TRBJ1-4|few|TRBD1|TRBV30
CAWSLDGTGPSRLFF
TGTGCCTGGAGCCTTGACGGGACAGGCCCCTCCAGGCTGTTTTTT
>TRBJ2-7|.|TRBD2|TRBV7-3
CASSFSGGARYEQYF
TGTGCCAGCAGTTTTAGCGGGGGGGCCAGGTACGAGCAGTACTTC
>TRBJ2-3|.|.|TRBV12-3/TRBV12-4
CASSSHTDTQYF
TGTGCCAGCAGTTCCCACACAGATACGCAGTATTTT
>TRBJ1-5|once|.|TRBV7-2
CASSLAGGQPQHF
TGTGCCAGCAGCTTAGCGGGGGGTCAGCCCCAGCATTTT
>TRBJ1-2|.|.|TRBV3-1/TRBV3-2
CASSQDPTGYTF
TGTGCCAGCAGCCAAGATCCGACAGGCTACACCTTC
>TRBJ1-1|many|.|TRBV27
CASSSQGRTEAFF
TGTGCCAGCAGTTCTCAGGGGAGAACTGAAGCTTTCTTT
>TRBJ2-1|.|.|TRBV5-1
CASSLRGMNEQFF
TGCGCCAGCAGCTTGAGGGGGATGAATGAGCAGTTCTTC
>TRBJ2-7|.|.|TRBV7-8
CASSPSYEQYF
TGTGCCAGCAGCCCGAGCTACGAGCAGTACTTC
>TRBJ1-1|.|.|TRBV7-8
CASSLGGGIGTEAFF
TGTGCCAGCAGCTTAGGGGGGGGAATTGGCACTGAAGCTTTCTTT
>TRBJ1-4|once|.|TRBV6-2/TRBV6-3
CASSAREVSEKLFF
TGTGCCAGCAGTGCCAGGGAAGTGAGTGAAAAACTGTTTTTT
>TRBJ1-2|.|.|TRBV5-1
CASSLEGGVNGYTF
TGCGCCAGCAGCTTGGAAGGGGGAGTCAACGGCTACACCTTC
>TRBJ2-1|.|.|TRBV6-5
CASSYSRGDLNEQFF
TGTGCCAGCAGTTATTCTCGGGGAGATCTCAATGAGCAGTTCTTC
>TRBJ2-5|.|TRBD2|TRBV28
CASSGRLAEETQYF
TGTGCCAGCAGTGGCCGACTAGCGGAAGAGACCCAGTACTTC
>TRBJ1-2|few|TRBD1|TRBV30
CAWSGDSHNYGYTF
TGTGCCTGGAGCGGGGACAGCCACAACTATGGCTACACCTTC
>TRBJ1-1|.|.|TRBV11-2
CASRTDRNTEAFF
TGTGCCAGCAGGACTGACAGGAACACTGAAGCTTTCTTT
>TRBJ2-3|.|.|TRBV7-3
CATYRDTYSTDTQYF
TGTGCCACTTACAGGGACACCTATAGCACAGATACGCAGTATTTT
>TRBJ1-1|few|.|TRBV27
CASSSGLEAFF
TGTGCCAGCAGTTCAGGGTTGGAAGCTTTCTTT
>TRBJ2-7|.|TRBD2|TRBV5-4
CASSGSGGLYEQYF
TGTGCCAGCAGCGGTAGCGGGGGCCTATACGAGCAGTACTTC
>TRBJ1-1|.|.|TRBV7-9
CASSLVNGAPNTEAFF
TGTGCCAGCAGCTTAGTCAACGGAGCCCCGAACACTGAAGCTTTCTTT
>TRBJ2-4|.|TRBD2|TRBV7-2
CASSLGPTTSGINIQYF
TGTGCCAGCAGTTTGGGGCCGACAACTAGCGGGATAAACATTCAGTACTTC